These 19 T cell receptor beta chains share one sample of origin, sequenced in a study of immune evolution from preneoplasia to lung adenocarcinoma. Produced via immunoSEQ multiplex PCR; TCRdb's table is partial and in-frame only. There are about 14,000 clones in the sample; roughly 80% occur only once, and 4% to 5% lies in the top ten. The sample taken for sequencing was FFPE minimally invasive lung adenocarcinoma tissue. Receptors originate from a person between 65 and 79 years old with lung adenocarcinoma.

This chain links TRBV28 with TRBJ1-4; 7 bases line up with TRBD1. The germline V gene has CDR1 MDHEN and CDR2 SYDVKM. V lost 4 bases and J lost 8; bases outside the gene matches: 7. The CDR3 loop spans 14 amino acids. The CDR3 coding sequence is TGTGCCAGCAGTTCGACAGGGTCGAGAGAAAAACTGTTTTTT. It is translated as CASSSTGSREKLFF.

V usage is TRBV5-4 and J usage is TRBJ1-5; tentative D call: TRBD1 (6 bases). The CDR3 spans 14 residues. The germline gives CDR1 SGHNT, CDR2 YYREEE (reference sequence). V was trimmed by 3 bases and J by 4 bases, leaving 11 bases between them. CDR3 DNA sequence: TGTGCCAGCAGCTATCAGGGGAGTAATCAGCCCCAGCATTTT. Residues: CASSYQGSNQPQHF.

This sequence joins TRBV29-1 and TRBJ2-7; unclear D gene. Germline CDR1 SQVTM, CDR2 ANQGSEA. This CDR3 is 11 amino acids long. Trimming stripped 3 bases from V and 3 bases from J, with 6 bases between. The chain's CDR3 is CSVDGHYEQYF. As DNA, the CDR3 is TGCAGCGTTGACGGGCACTACGAGCAGTACTTC.

This chain uses TRBV5-8 with TRBJ1-4; no firm D call. The CDR3 is 15 amino acids. The V and J ends lost 0 bases and 3 bases respectively, with 9 bases between them. Germline lookup yields CDR1 SGHTS and CDR2 YDEGEE. CDR3 coding DNA: TGTGCCAGCAGCTTGGGGACTGGGCCTAATGAAAAACTGTTTTTT. As protein: CASSLGTGPNEKLFF.

This chain uses TRBV30 with TRBJ1-1; possibly TRBD1 for D (5 bases). CDR1 and CDR2 from the germline V gene are GTSNPN and SVGIG (reference sequence). Trimming removed 2 bases at V and 5 bases at J, with 12 bases between. This CDR3 has 13 residues. CDR3 residues: CAWSSGGATEAFF. Written as DNA, the CDR3 is TGTGCCTGGAGTTCCGGTGGGGCGACTGAAGCTTTCTTT.

The chain carries TRBV30 and TRBJ1-5, with D tentatively TRBD1 (5 bases). V dropped 5 bases and J dropped 7 bases, with 15 bases sitting between them. This CDR3 is built from 13 residues. Germline V gene sequence: CDR1 GTSNPN, CDR2 SVGIG (reference sequence). CDR3 DNA: TGTGCCTGGGCACTCAGGGAGGAACAGCCCCAGCATTTT. It yields the protein CAWALREEQPQHF.

The J gene is TRBJ2-7, the V gene TRBV7-9, with TRBD1 as a possible D gene (6 bases). The CDR3 spans 13 residues. In germline, CDR1 is SEHNR, CDR2 FQNEAQ (reference sequence). The V end lost 3 bases, the J end lost 5 bases, and 11 bases lay between the germline ends. The CDR3 region has the DNA TGTGCCAGCAGCTTGGGCAACAGGGACGAGCAGTACTTC. Its protein product is CASSLGNRDEQYF.

This chain connects TRBV28 to TRBJ1-4; the match to TRBD1 covers 8 bases. Germline lookup yields CDR1 MDHEN and CDR2 SYDVKM. The CDR3 runs to 16 residues. V lost 5 bases to trimming and J lost 8 bases; unmatched junction nucleotides: 13. CDR3 sequence reads: CASSAAQGAMKEKLFF. The DNA of the CDR3 is TGTGCCAGCAGTGCCGCCCAGGGGGCAATGAAGGAAAAACTGTTTTTT.

The chain combines TRBV18 with TRBJ1-3; 8 bases match TRBD1. CDR3 length: 16 residues. Germline loops: CDR1 KGHSH, CDR2 LQKENI. The trim removed 3 bases at V and 1 base at J, leaving 5 bases unmatched. The CDR3 sequence: CASSPRRTGSGNTIYF. The CDR3 nucleotides are TGTGCCAGCTCACCGAGACGGACAGGGTCTGGAAACACCATATATTTT.

The chain couples TRBV18 to TRBJ2-1, with TRBD2 as a possible D gene (5 bases). The CDR3 has 14 amino acids. CDR1 and CDR2 from the germline V gene are KGHSH and LQKENI. V shed 0 bases and J shed 8 bases, with 11 bases lying between them. Here the CDR3 DNA reads TGTGCCAGCTCACCACCGGCGGGTGTAGATGAGCAGTTCTTC. Translating gives CASSPPAGVDEQFF. Full variable domain (remainder filled in from reference TRBV18 and TRBJ2-1): NAGVMQNPRHLVRRRGQEARLRCSPMKGHSHVYWYRQLPEEGLKFMVYLQKENIIDESGMPKERFSAEFPKEGPSILRIQQVVRGDSAAYFCASSPPAGVDEQFFGPGTRLTVL.

V and J are TRBV5-5 and TRBJ1-2, with 9 bases that match TRBD1. CDR3 length: 14 residues. Germline loops: CDR1 SGHKS, CDR2 YYEKEE (reference sequence). V shed 1 base, J shed 7 bases, and the junction held 5 bases outside the gene matches. Written as DNA, the CDR3 is TGTGCCAGCAGCTTGTTACAGGGGGCAATTGGCTACACCTTC. This translates into CASSLLQGAIGYTF.

This sequence joins TRBV11-2 and TRBJ2-7, with D perhaps TRBD1 (5 bases). The CDR3 extends over 14 amino acids. Germline-derived CDR1 and CDR2 are SGHAT and FQNNGV. Trimming removed 1 base from V and 2 bases from J, with 9 bases in between. This CDR3 reads CASSLGQKAYEQYF. CDR3 sequence (DNA): TGTGCCAGCAGCTTAGGACAGAAGGCCTACGAGCAGTACTTC. Full variable domain (rest looked up from reference TRBV11-2 and TRBJ2-7): EAGVAQSPRYKIIEKRQSVAFWCNPISGHATLYWYQQILGQGPKLLIQFQNNGVVDDSQLPKDRFSAERLKGVDSTLKIQPAKLEDSAVYLCASSLGQKAYEQYFGPGTRLTVT.

The CDR3 reads CASNRDTNYGYTF. DNA of the CDR3: TGTGCCAGCAATCGGGACACCAACTATGGCTACACCTTC. The rearrangement joins TRBV5-8 to TRBJ1-2; D is perhaps TRBD1 (6 bases). The CDR3 sequence is 13 residues long. Germline values: CDR1 SGHTS, CDR2 YDEGEE. Trimming cost V 6 bases and J 2 bases, with 11 bases left between them.

This clone was observed a handful of times. The chain uses TRBV11-3 and TRBJ2-7, with a weak D call TRBD2 (7 bases). V shed 5 bases and J shed 2 bases, with 16 bases lying between them. The CDR3 spans 15 residues. Germline V CDR1 and CDR2: SGHNT, YENEEA. CDR3 residues: CASSPGGGRTYEQYF. CDR3 nucleotide sequence: TGTGCCAGCAGCCCGGGGGGCGGGAGAACCTACGAGCAGTACTTC.

The chain combines TRBV15 with TRBJ2-3; 10 positions agree with TRBD2. The CDR3 extends over 16 amino acids. Germline loops: CDR1 LNHNV, CDR2 YYDKDF (reference sequence). V dropped 0 bases and J dropped 1; count of bases not matched to a gene: 1. The CDR3, as DNA: TGTGCCACCAGCAGAGACGGGACTAGCGGCACAGATACGCAGTATTTT. Translating it yields CATSRDGTSGTDTQYF.

The V gene is TRBV2, the J gene TRBJ2-3, with 8 bases matching TRBD1. The CDR3 is 15 amino acids. Germline CDR1 SNHLY, CDR2 FYNNEI. The J segment lost 4 bases and the V segment lost 4 bases, leaving 7 bases of the junction unmatched. The CDR3 region is CASSGGRGRADTQYF. CDR3 bases: TGTGCCAGCAGTGGCGGCAGGGGGCGAGCAGATACGCAGTATTTT.

The chain combines TRBV12-5 with TRBJ1-5; tentative D call: TRBD1 (5 bases). The CDR3 has 14 residues. The V and J ends lost 6 bases and 8 bases respectively, with 17 bases between them. From germline, CDR1 is LGHNT and CDR2 FRNRAP. The CDR3 nucleotides read TGTGCTAGTGGGAGGATGCTCCTGGGGGAGCCCCAGCATTTT. Translation gives CASGRMLLGEPQHF.

V is TRBV28 and J is TRBJ1-6; no firm D call. Germline lookup yields CDR1 MDHEN and CDR2 SYDVKM. The CDR3 is 14 amino acids. V was shortened by 7 bases and J by 2 bases, with 9 bases between the two germline ends. CDR3 nucleotides: TGTGCCAGCAAACCCGGGCCCTATAATTCACCCCTCCACTTT. Encoded protein: CASKPGPYNSPLHF. The entire variable domain, with the rest obtained from reference TRBV28 and TRBJ1-6, is as follows: DVKVTQSSRYLVKRTGEKVFLECVQDMDHENMFWYRQDPGLGLRLIYFSYDVKMKEKGDIPEGYSVSREKKERFSLILESASTNQTSMYLCASKPGPYNSPLHFGNGTRLTVT.

In this sample, this clone turned up a few times. This CDR3 reads CASRTQGLLTGELFF. The CDR3 DNA follows: TGTGCCAGCAGAACGCAGGGACTCCTCACCGGGGAGCTGTTTTTT. The chain has TRBV6-5 and TRBJ2-2; maybe TRBD2 (6 bases). This CDR3 is 15 amino acids long. In germline, CDR1 is MNHEY, CDR2 SVGAGI. The V and J ends lost 6 bases and 4 bases respectively, with 15 bases between them.